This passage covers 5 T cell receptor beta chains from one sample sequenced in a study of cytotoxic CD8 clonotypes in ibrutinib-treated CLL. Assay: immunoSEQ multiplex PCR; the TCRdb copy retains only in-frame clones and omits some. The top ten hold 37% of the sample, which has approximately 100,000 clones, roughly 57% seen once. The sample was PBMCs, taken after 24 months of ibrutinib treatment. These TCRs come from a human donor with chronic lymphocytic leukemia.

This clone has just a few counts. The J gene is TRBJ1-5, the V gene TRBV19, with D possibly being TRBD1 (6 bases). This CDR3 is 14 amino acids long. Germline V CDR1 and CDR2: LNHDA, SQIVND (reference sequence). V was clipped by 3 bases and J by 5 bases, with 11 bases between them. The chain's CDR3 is CASSIRRGDQPQHF. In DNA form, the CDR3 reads TGTGCCAGTAGTATCCGCAGGGGTGATCAGCCCCAGCATTTT.

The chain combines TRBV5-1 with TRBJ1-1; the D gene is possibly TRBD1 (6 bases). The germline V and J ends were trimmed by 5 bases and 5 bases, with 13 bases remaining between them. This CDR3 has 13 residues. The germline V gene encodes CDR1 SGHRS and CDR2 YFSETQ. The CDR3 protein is CASRADSQTEAFF. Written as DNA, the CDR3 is TGCGCCAGCAGAGCGGACAGTCAAACTGAAGCTTTCTTT. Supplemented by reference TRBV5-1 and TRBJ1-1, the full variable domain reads KAGVTQTPRYLIKTRGQQVTLSCSPISGHRSVSWYQQTPGQGLQFLFEYFSETQRNKGNFPGRFSGRQFSNSRSEMNVSTLELGDSALYLCASRADSQTEAFFGQGTRLTVV.

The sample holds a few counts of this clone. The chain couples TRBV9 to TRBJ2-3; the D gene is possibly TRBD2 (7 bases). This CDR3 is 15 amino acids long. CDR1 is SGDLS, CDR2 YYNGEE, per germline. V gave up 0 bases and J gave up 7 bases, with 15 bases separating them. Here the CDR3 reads CASSVEGRGGYTQYF. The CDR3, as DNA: TGTGCCAGCAGCGTAGAGGGGCGCGGGGGCTATACGCAGTATTTT.

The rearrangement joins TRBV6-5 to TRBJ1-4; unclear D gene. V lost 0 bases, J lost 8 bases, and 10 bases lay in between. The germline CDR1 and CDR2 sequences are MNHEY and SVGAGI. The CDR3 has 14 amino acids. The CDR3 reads CASSYSGGGEKLFF. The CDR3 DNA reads TGTGCCAGCAGTTACTCCGGCGGTGGGGAAAAACTGTTTTTT.

CDR3 DNA sequence: TGTGCCAGCAGTGGGACAGGGGTTGCCAAAAACATTCAGTACTTC. Translated, it gives CASSGTGVAKNIQYF. The gene calls are TRBV25-1 and TRBJ2-4; 9 nucleotides agree with TRBD1. The CDR3 consists of 15 residues. Per germline, CDR1 MGHDK and CDR2 SYGVNS. Germline trimming cut 4 bases from V and 1 base from J; bases unmatched to any gene: 2.